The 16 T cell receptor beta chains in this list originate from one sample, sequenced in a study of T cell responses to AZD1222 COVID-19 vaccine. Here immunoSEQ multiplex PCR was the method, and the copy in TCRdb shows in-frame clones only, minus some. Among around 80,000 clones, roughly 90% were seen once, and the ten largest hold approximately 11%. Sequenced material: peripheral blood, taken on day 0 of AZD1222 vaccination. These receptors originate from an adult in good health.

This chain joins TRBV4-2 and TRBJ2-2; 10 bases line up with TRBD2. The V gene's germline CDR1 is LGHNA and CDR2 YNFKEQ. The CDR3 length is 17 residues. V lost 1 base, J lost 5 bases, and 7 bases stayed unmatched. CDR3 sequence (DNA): TGTGCCAGCAGCCAAGGCGAAGCGGGAGGGTATACCGGGGAGCTGTTTTTT. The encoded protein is CASSQGEAGGYTGELFF.

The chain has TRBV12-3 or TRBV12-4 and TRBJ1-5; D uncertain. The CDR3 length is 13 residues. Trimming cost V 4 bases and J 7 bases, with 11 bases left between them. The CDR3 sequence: CASSSPSDQPQHF. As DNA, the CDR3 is TGTGCCAGCAGTTCCCCCTCGGACCAGCCCCAGCATTTT.

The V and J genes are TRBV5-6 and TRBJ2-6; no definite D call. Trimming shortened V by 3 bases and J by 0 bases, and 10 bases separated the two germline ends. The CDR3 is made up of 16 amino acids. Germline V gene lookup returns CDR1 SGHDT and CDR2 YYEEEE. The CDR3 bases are TGTGCCAGCAGCTATAAGGTCGGCTCTGGGGCCAACGTCCTGACTTTC. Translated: CASSYKVGSGANVLTF.

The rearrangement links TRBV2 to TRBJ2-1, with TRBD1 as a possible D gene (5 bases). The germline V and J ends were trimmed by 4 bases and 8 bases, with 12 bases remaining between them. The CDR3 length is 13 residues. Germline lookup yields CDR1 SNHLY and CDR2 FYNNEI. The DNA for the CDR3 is TGTGCCAGCAGTGTGGCAGGGCCCTATGAGCAGTTCTTC. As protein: CASSVAGPYEQFF.

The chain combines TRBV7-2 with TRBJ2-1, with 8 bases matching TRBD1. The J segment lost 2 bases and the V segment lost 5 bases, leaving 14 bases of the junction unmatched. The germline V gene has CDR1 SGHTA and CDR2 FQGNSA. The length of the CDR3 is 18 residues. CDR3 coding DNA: TGTGCCAGCAGCCAGAGGACAGGGTGGATAGCCACCTACAATGAGCAGTTCTTC. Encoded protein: CASSQRTGWIATYNEQFF.

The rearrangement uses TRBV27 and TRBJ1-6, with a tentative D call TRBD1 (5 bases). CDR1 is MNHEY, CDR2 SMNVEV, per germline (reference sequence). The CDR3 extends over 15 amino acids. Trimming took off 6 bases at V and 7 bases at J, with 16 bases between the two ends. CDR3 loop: CASSLSGRTNSPLHF. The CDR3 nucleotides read TGTGCCAGCAGCTTAAGTGGACGGACAAATTCACCCCTCCACTTT.

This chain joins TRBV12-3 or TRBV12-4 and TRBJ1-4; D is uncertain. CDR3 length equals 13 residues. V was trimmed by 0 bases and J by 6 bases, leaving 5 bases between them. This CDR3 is CASSLARDEKLFF. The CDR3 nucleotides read TGTGCCAGCAGTTTAGCGAGGGATGAAAAACTGTTTTTT.

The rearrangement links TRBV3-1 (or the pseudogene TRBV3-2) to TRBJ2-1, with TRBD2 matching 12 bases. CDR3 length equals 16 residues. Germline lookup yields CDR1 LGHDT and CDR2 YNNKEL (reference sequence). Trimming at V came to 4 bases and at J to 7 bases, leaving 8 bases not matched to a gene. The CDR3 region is CASSRVGLAGINEQFF. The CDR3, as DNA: TGTGCCAGCAGCCGAGTAGGACTAGCGGGAATAAATGAGCAGTTCTTC.

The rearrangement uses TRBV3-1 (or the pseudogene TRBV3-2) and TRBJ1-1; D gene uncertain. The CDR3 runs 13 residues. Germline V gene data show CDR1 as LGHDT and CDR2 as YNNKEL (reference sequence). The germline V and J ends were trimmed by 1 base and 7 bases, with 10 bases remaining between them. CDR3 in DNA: TGTGCCAGCAGCCAAGGGCGGACGAATGAAGCTTTCTTT. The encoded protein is CASSQGRTNEAFF.

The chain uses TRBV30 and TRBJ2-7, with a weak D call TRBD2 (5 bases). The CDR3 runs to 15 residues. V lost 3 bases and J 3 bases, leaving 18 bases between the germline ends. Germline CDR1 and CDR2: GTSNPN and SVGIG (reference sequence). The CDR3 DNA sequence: TGTGCCTGGAGCCACGGATCGGGATCGCTCTACGAGCAGTACTTC. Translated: CAWSHGSGSLYEQYF.

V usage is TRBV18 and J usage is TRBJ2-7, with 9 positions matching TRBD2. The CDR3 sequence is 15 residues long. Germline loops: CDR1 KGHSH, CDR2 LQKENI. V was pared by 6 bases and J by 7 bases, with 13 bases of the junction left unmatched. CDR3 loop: CASSAPLSGSREQYF. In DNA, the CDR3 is TGTGCCAGCTCCGCCCCCCTTAGCGGGAGTAGGGAGCAGTACTTC.

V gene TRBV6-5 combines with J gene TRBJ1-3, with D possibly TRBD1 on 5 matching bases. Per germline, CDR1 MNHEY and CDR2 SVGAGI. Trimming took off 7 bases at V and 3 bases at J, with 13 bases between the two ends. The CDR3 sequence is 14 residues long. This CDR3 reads CASTDRALGNTIYF. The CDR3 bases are TGTGCCAGCACCGACAGAGCCCTTGGAAACACCATATATTTT.

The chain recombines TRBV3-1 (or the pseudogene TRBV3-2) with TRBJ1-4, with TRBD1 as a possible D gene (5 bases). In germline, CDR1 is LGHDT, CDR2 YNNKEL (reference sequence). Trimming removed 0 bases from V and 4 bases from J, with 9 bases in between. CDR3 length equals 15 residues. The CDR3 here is CASSQDWQGNEKLFF. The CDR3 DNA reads TGTGCCAGCAGCCAAGATTGGCAGGGTAATGAAAAACTGTTTTTT.

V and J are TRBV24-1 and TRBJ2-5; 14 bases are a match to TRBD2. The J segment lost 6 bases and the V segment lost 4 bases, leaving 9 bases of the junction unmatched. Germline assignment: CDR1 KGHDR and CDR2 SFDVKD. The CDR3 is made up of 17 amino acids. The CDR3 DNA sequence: TGTGCCACCAGTGACCCCGGGACTAGCGGGAGCGGTAAGACCCAGTACTTC. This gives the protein CATSDPGTSGSGKTQYF.

CDR3 loop: CASSISEGLGEQFF. CDR3 nucleotide sequence: TGTGCCAGTAGTATATCTGAAGGGCTAGGTGAGCAGTTCTTC. The chain uses TRBV19 and TRBJ2-1; D remains ambiguous. Germline assignment: CDR1 LNHDA and CDR2 SQIVND (reference sequence). The CDR3 loop spans 14 amino acids. The ends were cut back, 2 bases at V and 9 bases at J, with 14 bases in the middle.

CDR3 protein: CAGGGTAGQPQHF. Here the CDR3 DNA reads TGTGCCGGTGGGGGGACAGCAGGACAGCCCCAGCATTTT. The chain links TRBV6-6 to TRBJ1-5; 7 nucleotides match TRBD1. Germline loops: CDR1 MNHNY, CDR2 SVGAGI (reference sequence). Trimming took 11 bases from V and 7 from J; bases not matched to a gene: 11. This CDR3 is built from 13 residues.